These T cell receptor beta chains were read from a single sample in a study of cytomegalovirus exposure and HLA in healthy donors. Sequencing was performed with immunoSEQ multiplex PCR; in TCRdb, only in-frame clones are kept and a portion is missing. This table holds about 120,000 clones, about three fifths found once. Input material: PBMCs. Receptor source: a woman in her thirties or forties in good health and CMV-seropositive. Each CDR3 is given without its conserved first and last residue.

v_call cdr3_aa
TRBV6-1 ASRGTSGDYNEQF
TRBV5-1 ASSLGQGRYNEQF
TRBV7-8 ASSLSGTGRGPLH
TRBV2 ASRFLLDTEAF
TRBV14 ASSHRRGLPISGANVLT
TRBV5-4 ASSQGGLAGQETQY
TRBV5-1 ASSEQGLNTEAF
TRBV6-1 ARGGQGENGELF
TRBV6-5 ASSYSMVAHEQY
TRBV2 ASSEVWTGVAEKLF
TRBV14 ASSQDGLSEQF
TRBV14 ASRGHDSGNTIY
TRBV5-1 ASSSSTGRTTNEKLF
TRBV10-3 AISESREQY
TRBV28 ASQIGQGRSEAF
TRBV5-1 ASSLGFWTGDYNEQF
TRBV30 AWKKAGVLDYGYT
TRBV29-1 SAGTGGEQF
TRBV5-1 ASSLVAGVTYEQY
TRBV14 ASSGDRGPNYGYT
TRBV7-9 ASSLAGTSDEQY
TRBV4-1 ASSQEGGRGTEAF
TRBV27 ASSQPGGQAF
TRBV6-6 ASSYKTSGGSDTQY
TRBV18 ASSPIVTGGPLSGANVLT
TRBV7-2 ASSFATGVLDEQY
TRBV29-1 SVEVQGLANTGELF
TRBV30 AWSARPTGISYNEQF
TRBV5-1 ASSLEASGGYNEQF
TRBV25-1 ASRTSGTSYNEQF
TRBV30 AWSWGRLYEQY
TRBV9 ASSVGASGKVETQY
TRBV5-1 ASSVRGQGVSEAF
TRBV2 ASSERGVGYNSPLH
TRBV6-5 ASSYSFWTAQETQY
TRBV19 ASGRTGAGGTEAF
TRBV29-1 SVKEVGASYEQY
TRBV27 ASSIELGTDTQY
TRBV10-2 ASSKGLNYGYT
TRBV9 ASSVQGAGGEKLF